The 27 T cell receptor beta chains below all came from one sample that was sequenced in a study of human T cells and chemical hapten exposure. Using its own MiXCR run on the RACE reads, TCRdb lists one record per CDR3 protein. The sample gives 95,000 to 100,000 distinct CDR3 sequences, approximately 11% of which show up once; around 3.3% is in the top ten. Time point: pre-sensitization, week 0. Treatment defined: therapeutic diphenylcyclopropenone sensitization with weekly scalp DPC. The sequencing here drew on whole blood, taken in connection with sensitization to the hapten diphenylcyclopropenone (DPC). The origin of the receptors is a woman aged 60-75 years with alopecia areata. Some clones in this sample may be carry-over from other donors' samples.

This clonotype has ten or more counts. The genes are TRBV14 and TRBJ2-7; D possibly matches TRBD1 or TRBD2 (5 bases each). Looked up from germline, CDR1 is SGHDN and CDR2 is FVKESK. This CDR3 contains 13 residues. V lost 7 bases, J lost 3 bases, and 13 bases lay in between. The chain's CDR3 is CASTRDGLYEQYF. The DNA for the CDR3 is TGTGCCAGCACCCGGGACGGACTCTACGAGCAGTACTTC. Using reference TRBV14 and TRBJ2-7 for the parts outside the CDR3, the full variable domain is EAGVTQFPSHSVIEKGQTVTLRCDPISGHDNLYWYRRVMGKEIKFLLHFVKESKQDESGMPNNRFLAERTGGTYSTLKVQPAELEDSGVYFCASTRDGLYEQYFGPGTRLTVT.

This clonotype was seen at least ten times. The V gene is TRBV10-3, the J gene TRBJ1-1; D is perhaps TRBD1 (6 bases). The CDR3 is 15 amino acids. V lost 4 bases and J lost 0, with 12 bases in between. The germline V gene has CDR1 ENHRY and CDR2 SYGVKD. The CDR3 region is CAISVGGGLNTEAFF. The CDR3 nucleotides read TGTGCCATCAGTGTAGGGGGGGGATTGAACACTGAAGCTTTCTTT.

This clonotype was counted many times. The gene calls are TRBV29-1 and TRBJ1-1; possibly TRBD1 for D (5 bases). Germline CDR1 is SQVTM and CDR2 is ANQGSEA. Trimming left V 7 bases short and J 6 bases short, with 12 bases between. This CDR3 comprises 11 residues. The CDR3 spells CSGKRGAEAFF. The CDR3 DNA reads as TGCAGCGGGAAGAGGGGTGCTGAAGCTTTCTTT.

This clonotype was counted ten times or more. The chain combines TRBV18 with TRBJ1-1; 7 bases are shared with TRBD1. The CDR3 extends over 16 amino acids. The ends lost 1 base at V and 2 bases at J; junction bases unmatched: 7. Looked up from germline, CDR1 is KGHSH and CDR2 is LQKENI. As DNA, the CDR3 is TGTGCCAGCTCACCACAGGCGGGACAGAAAAACACTGAAGCTTTCTTT. The encoded protein is CASSPQAGQKNTEAFF.

This clonotype was counted ten times or more. This chain links TRBV3-1 with TRBJ1-1; D perhaps matches TRBD1 (5 bases). V was pared by 0 bases and J by 0 bases, with 11 bases between. CDR1 and CDR2 from the germline V gene are LGHDT and YNNKEL (reference sequence). The CDR3 covers 16 residues. The CDR3, as DNA: TGTGCCAGCAGCCAAGATTATGAGGGGATGAACACTGAAGCTTTCTTT. Protein: CASSQDYEGMNTEAFF. Looking up the rest from reference TRBV3-1 and TRBJ1-1 gives the full variable domain: DTAVSQTPKYLVTQMGNDKSIKCEQNLGHDTMYWYKQDSKKFLKIMFSYNNKELIINETVPNRFSPKSPDKAHLNLHINSLELGDSAVYFCASSQDYEGMNTEAFFGQGTRLTVV.

This chain joins TRBV29-1 and TRBJ2-5; possible D gene TRBD2, 6 bases. The CDR3 runs to 14 residues. V was trimmed by 1 base and J by 2 bases, leaving 11 bases between them. CDR1 is SQVTM and CDR2 is ANQGSEA in the germline V gene. CDR3 amino acids: CSVEGTTTQETQYF. Written as DNA, the CDR3 is TGCAGCGTTGAAGGGACTACCACGCAAGAGACCCAGTACTTC.

J is TRBJ2-1 and V is TRBV5-1; tentatively, D is TRBD1 (6 bases). Germline loops: CDR1 SGHRS, CDR2 YFSETQ. CDR3 length equals 15 residues. V was trimmed by 5 bases and J by 0 bases, leaving 12 bases between them. This CDR3 is CASRPTGSSYNEQFF. In nucleotides, the CDR3 is TGCGCCAGCAGACCAACAGGGAGCTCCTACAATGAGCAGTTCTTC.

This clonotype has a count of ten or more. The J gene is TRBJ2-5, the V gene TRBV11-2, with D uncertain. The CDR3 is 14 residues long. Per germline, CDR1 SGHAT and CDR2 FQNNGV. V lost 5 bases, J lost 2 bases, and 12 bases lay in between. The DNA for the CDR3 is TGTGCCAGCAGCGTTGGATCTCTTCAAGAGACCCAGTACTTC. Amino acid sequence: CASSVGSLQETQYF.

The V gene is TRBV2, the J gene TRBJ2-1; D gene unclear. The CDR3 consists of 13 residues. The V gene lost 4 bases and the J gene lost 8 bases, with 12 bases spanning the gap. The germline V gene encodes CDR1 SNHLY and CDR2 FYNNEI. For the CDR3, the DNA is TGTGCCAGCAGTGGGGGTAGAGGCGATGAGCAGTTCTTC. Translation: CASSGGRGDEQFF. Looking up the rest from reference TRBV2 and TRBJ2-1 gives the full variable domain: EPEVTQTPSHQVTQMGQEVILRCVPISNHLYFYWYRQILGQKVEFLVSFYNNEISEKSEIFDDQFSVERPDGSNFTLKIRSTKLEDSAMYFCASSGGRGDEQFFGPGTRLTVL.

This clonotype was observed many times. The chain uses TRBV6-5 and TRBJ1-1; D is undetermined. The germline V and J ends were trimmed by 0 bases and 11 bases, with 19 bases remaining between them. The CDR3 sequence is 15 residues long. Germline lookup yields CDR1 MNHEY and CDR2 SVGAGI. This CDR3 is CASSYSLAGKTGAFF. Written as DNA, the CDR3 is TGTGCCAGCAGTTACTCGTTGGCGGGGAAGACGGGGGCTTTCTTT.

This chain joins TRBV18 and TRBJ1-5, with D unresolved. The V gene lost 2 bases and the J gene lost 5 bases, with 16 bases spanning the gap. This CDR3 spans 16 amino acids. From germline, CDR1 is KGHSH and CDR2 LQKENI. The CDR3 reads CASSPTDDGRDQPQHF. The CDR3 nucleotides are TGTGCCAGCTCACCAACTGATGACGGGAGAGATCAGCCCCAGCATTTT.

The sample holds many counts of this clonotype. The CDR3, as DNA: TGTGCCAGCGGGGATGGCAATCAGCCCCAGCATTTT. It is translated as CASGDGNQPQHF. The chain joins TRBV12-3 or TRBV12-4 to TRBJ1-5; D ambiguous. V lost 8 bases and J 2 bases, leaving 7 bases between the germline ends. The CDR3 covers 12 residues.

The table lists this clonotype with many counts. This chain joins TRBV7-9 and TRBJ2-2; D not resolved. Germline lookup yields CDR1 SEHNR and CDR2 FQNEAQ (reference sequence). The CDR3 spans 14 residues. The V end lost 5 bases, the J end lost 4 bases, and 11 bases lay between the germline ends. The CDR3 loop reads CASSATPRTGELFF. The CDR3 region has the DNA TGTGCCAGCAGCGCCACACCTCGCACCGGGGAGCTGTTTTTT.

The chain has TRBV7-8 and TRBJ2-3; 7 bases are shared with TRBD2. V lost 3 bases to trimming and J lost 3 bases; unmatched junction nucleotides: 9. This CDR3 region has 16 residues. From germline, CDR1 is SGHVS and CDR2 FQNEAQ. The CDR3 DNA reads TGTGCCAGCAGCTTTTGGGGCGGGGGAGGTACAGATACGCAGTATTTT. Its protein is CASSFWGGGGTDTQYF.

The chain carries TRBV25-1 and TRBJ2-5, with a possible D match to TRBD2 (6 bases). The CDR3 has 17 amino acids. The V end was cut by 4 bases, the J end by 2 bases, with 20 bases between. Germline V gives CDR1 MGHDK, CDR2 SYGVNS. The CDR3, as DNA: TGTGCCAGCAGTGCCACCTCCGCGGGGACCCGGCAAGAGACCCAGTACTTC. This translates into CASSATSAGTRQETQYF.

The V gene is TRBV20-1, the J gene TRBJ2-5, with 9 bases lining up with TRBD2. After removal of 5 bases from V and 5 bases from J, the junction contained 9 bases not matched to a gene. The CDR3 length is 14 residues. Germline CDR1 and CDR2: DFQATT and SNEGSKA (reference sequence). Here the CDR3 reads CSAGRGSGGETQYF. The CDR3 DNA reads TGCAGTGCTGGAAGAGGGAGCGGGGGGGAGACCCAGTACTTC.

This clonotype was counted at least ten times. The CDR3 reads CASVNFPNQPQHF. The CDR3 coding sequence is TGTGCCAGCGTGAACTTCCCCAATCAGCCCCAGCATTTT. The V call is TRBV6-2 or TRBV6-3, the J call TRBJ1-5, with D hard to call. The CDR3 covers 13 residues. V was cut by 8 bases and J by 3 bases, with 11 bases left in between. Germline CDR1 and CDR2: MNHEY and SVGEGT.

This chain links TRBV7-9 with TRBJ1-1, with unresolved D. Deletions cut 7 bases from V and 3 bases from J, with 12 bases between. The CDR3 loop spans 13 amino acids. Germline CDR1 reads SEHNR; CDR2 reads FQNEAQ (reference sequence). CDR3 residues: CASTPVKYTEAFF. Here the CDR3 DNA reads TGTGCCAGCACTCCGGTCAAGTACACTGAAGCTTTCTTT.

This clonotype was recorded many times. This chain joins TRBV7-9 and TRBJ2-3, with TRBD1 matching 7 bases. The J segment lost 6 bases and the V segment lost 5 bases, leaving 5 bases of the junction unmatched. The length of the CDR3 is 13 residues. Germline loops: CDR1 SEHNR, CDR2 FQNEAQ (reference sequence). CDR3 loop: CASSPQTGDTQYF. CDR3 nucleotide sequence: TGTGCCAGCAGCCCCCAGACAGGGGATACGCAGTATTTT.

The chain couples TRBV4-1 to TRBJ2-1; TRBD1 is a possible D gene (6 bases). The CDR3 covers 16 residues. Germline CDR1 and CDR2: MGHRA and YSYEKL. Trimming took off 2 bases at V and 1 base at J, with 12 bases between the two ends. The CDR3 loop reads CASSQTGWVSYNEQFF. The CDR3 nucleotides read TGCGCCAGCAGCCAAACAGGGTGGGTGTCCTACAATGAGCAGTTCTTC.

This clonotype was seen a handful of times. The rearrangement joins TRBV5-4 to TRBJ2-3; 11 positions agree with TRBD2. The V gene end was trimmed by 4 bases and the J gene end by 0 bases; junction bases not matched to a gene: 4. The germline V gene has CDR1 SGHNT and CDR2 YYREEE (reference sequence). This CDR3 has 16 amino acids. In DNA, the CDR3 is TGTGCCAGCAGCCTAGCGGGGGGCCTAAGCACAGATACGCAGTATTTT. As protein: CASSLAGGLSTDTQYF.

This clonotype was seen only a few times. The CDR3 bases are TGTGCCATCGGCAGAGAAGGGGAAAAACTGTTTTTT. Its protein is CAIGREGEKLFF. The gene calls are TRBV10-3 and TRBJ1-4; no clear D gene. This CDR3 is built from 12 residues. The germline V gene encodes CDR1 ENHRY and CDR2 SYGVKD. V was clipped by 8 bases and J by 8 bases, with 12 bases between them.

This clonotype was recorded at least ten times. The chain uses TRBV7-2 and TRBJ2-3; tentatively, D is TRBD2 (6 bases). This CDR3 is 16 amino acids long. Germline assignment: CDR1 SGHTA and CDR2 FQGNSA. V dropped 5 bases and J dropped 0 bases, with 15 bases sitting between them. CDR3 nucleotide sequence: TGTGCCAGCAGCGCCTCTAGCGCCCGAAGCACAGATACGCAGTATTTT. It translates to CASSASSARSTDTQYF.

This clonotype was detected only a few times. V is TRBV12-3 or TRBV12-4 and J is TRBJ1-5; TRBD1 might be the D (5 bases). Trimming left V 7 bases short and J 6 bases short, with 16 bases between. CDR3 length equals 14 residues. CDR3 in DNA: TGTGCCAGCACCTTTATGGGGGAACTTCAGCCCCAGCATTTT. Translating gives CASTFMGELQPQHF.

The sample holds many counts of this clonotype. The chain recombines TRBV4-1 with TRBJ1-5; D is ambiguous. This CDR3 contains 13 residues. From germline, CDR1 is MGHRA and CDR2 YSYEKL. V was clipped by 0 bases and J by 7 bases, with 7 bases between them. The CDR3 nucleotides are TGCGCCAGCAGCCAAGACACGGGCCAGCCCCAGCATTTT. It specifies CASSQDTGQPQHF.

This clonotype was observed many times. The chain recombines TRBV29-1 with TRBJ2-1; possible D gene TRBD2, 6 bases. The CDR3 length is 16 residues. V lost 6 bases and J lost 3, with 21 bases in between. CDR1 is SQVTM and CDR2 is ANQGSEA in the germline V gene. The CDR3 coding sequence is TGCAGCGTGAGTGCGGAGGGAATACGGGGCTACAATGAGCAGTTCTTC. Encoded protein: CSVSAEGIRGYNEQFF.

This clonotype was picked up many times. The V and J genes are TRBV29-1 and TRBJ2-1, with TRBD1 identical over 8 bases. CDR3 length equals 14 residues. The J segment lost 6 bases and the V segment lost 4 bases, leaving 8 bases of the junction unmatched. Germline V gene sequence: CDR1 SQVTM, CDR2 ANQGSEA. CDR3 sequence: CSVAPQTGVNEQFF. The CDR3 region has the DNA TGCAGCGTTGCCCCTCAGACAGGGGTCAATGAGCAGTTCTTC.